Listed below are T cell receptor beta chains from one sample, sequenced in a study of T cells in Graves' hyperthyroidism and ophthalmopathy. One entry per CDR3 protein results from TCRdb running MiXCR on the multiplex PCR reads. The data contain over 250,000 distinct CDR3 sequences, roughly 15% of them singletons. The source material was blood. The receptors here all came from a woman in her forties with Graves' ophthalmopathy. Both conserved end residues are part of each CDR3. A D gene is named only where the DNA matches it firmly. Some rows have no size entry. The others give once, few or many, or a class for an expanded clone.

many	TRBJ1-2	TRBV6-1	-	CASSVQENYGYTF	TGTGCCAGCAGTGTCCAGGAAAACTATGGCTACACCTTC
-	TRBJ1-2	TRBV7-9	-	CASSLVAEPNYGYTF	TGTGCCAGCAGCTTAGTGGCAGAGCCTAACTATGGCTACACCTTC
many	TRBJ1-2	TRBV2	-	CASKVQARQNGYTF	TGTGCCAGCAAAGTACAGGCCCGGCAAAATGGCTACACCTTC
few	TRBJ2-7	TRBV11-2	-	CASSLVFQGAGEQYF	TGTGCCAGCAGCTTAGTTTTTCAGGGTGCCGGCGAGCAGTACTTC
many	TRBJ2-3	TRBV12-3/TRBV12-4	-	CASSLFADTQYF	TGTGCCAGCAGTTTATTTGCAGATACGCAGTATTTT
few	TRBJ2-1	TRBV7-8	-	CASSSPREKDSYNEQFF	TGTGCCAGCAGCTCTCCCCGGGAAAAGGACTCCTACAATGAGCAGTTCTTC
many	TRBJ2-1	TRBV12-3/TRBV12-4	-	CASSLQGFGSYNEQFF	TGTGCCAGCAGTTTGCAGGGATTTGGGTCCTACAATGAGCAGTTCTTC
few	TRBJ1-6	TRBV7-8	-	CASSLRGDFDSPLHF	TGTGCCAGCAGCTTAAGAGGGGATTTTGATTCACCCCTCCACTTT
many	TRBJ2-3	TRBV11-2	TRBD2	CASSFLLGTSGREDTQYF	TGTGCCAGCAGCTTTCTCCTCGGGACTAGCGGGAGGGAAGATACGCAGTATTTT
many	TRBJ1-6	TRBV7-9	-	CASSIGGFNSPLHF	TGTGCCAGCAGCATCGGAGGCTTTAATTCACCCCTCCACTTT
many	TRBJ1-1	TRBV7-2	-	CASSLNVRSNTEAFF	TGTGCCAGCAGCTTAAATGTCAGATCGAACACTGAAGCTTTCTTT
many	TRBJ2-1	TRBV6-2/TRBV6-3	-	CASRMLGIYNEQFF	TGTGCCAGCAGGATGCTCGGGATCTACAATGAGCAGTTCTTC
many	TRBJ2-3	TRBV7-2	-	CASSYRSDTQYF	TGTGCCAGCAGCTACAGGTCTGATACGCAGTATTTT
few	TRBJ2-1	TRBV20-1	TRBD2	CSARGVAGSYNEQFF	TGCAGTGCTAGAGGGGTAGCGGGGTCCTACAATGAGCAGTTCTTC
-	TRBJ2-1	TRBV5-1	-	CASSLATDYNEQFF	TGCGCCAGCAGCTTGGCCACAGACTACAATGAGCAGTTCTTC
many	TRBJ1-1	TRBV7-9	TRBD1	CASSLLTGINTEAFF	TGTGCCAGCAGCTTATTGACAGGGATTAACACTGAAGCTTTCTTT
-	TRBJ2-7	TRBV7-2	TRBD2	CASSPSWTSGYEQYF	TGTGCCAGCAGCCCATCCTGGACTAGCGGATACGAGCAGTACTTC
many	TRBJ2-3	TRBV12-3/TRBV12-4	TRBD1	CASSHDRVNTQYF	TGTGCCAGCAGTCACGACAGGGTAAATACGCAGTATTTT
many	TRBJ2-7	TRBV20-1	TRBD2	CSAGGGYSGIREGSSFYEQYF	TGCAGTGCTGGGGGGGGGTATAGCGGGATTCGCGAGGGGAGTTCTTTTTACGAGCAGTACTTC
-	TRBJ1-5	TRBV12-5	-	CATAIDGDYSNQPQHF	TGTGCTACGGCAATTGACGGAGACTATAGCAATCAGCCCCAGCATTTT
many	TRBJ2-5	TRBV20-1	-	CSATPSARRETQYF	TGCAGTGCTACCCCATCGGCCCGGCGGGAGACCCAGTACTTC
many	TRBJ1-1	TRBV20-1	-	CSGPTVNTEAFF	TGCAGTGGACCGACCGTGAACACTGAAGCTTTCTTT
many	TRBJ1-2	TRBV9	TRBD1	CASSASRQVDRGLDGYTF	TGTGCCAGCAGCGCCTCCCGGCAGGTGGACAGGGGTTTAGATGGCTACACCTTC
many	TRBJ2-3	TRBV27	TRBD2	CASSLGAGREPDTQYF	TGTGCCAGCAGTTTAGGGGCAGGGAGGGAGCCAGATACGCAGTATTTT